This TCR beta chain was obtained from a study of identical twins. Study-wide findings and caveats: Twin pairs' shared out-of-frame alpha sequences were enriched in low generation probability. Cord blood beta clonotypes that were abundant carried fewer insertions, and memory repertoires showed no such trend.

Through template switching, a universal primer site was introduced, and the cDNA contained unique molecular identifiers. TCRdb itself ran the 5' RACE reads through MiXCR, one entry per CDR3 protein. The table shows 410,000 or so distinct CDR3 sequences, with under 20% occurring only once. Per the germline V gene, CDR1 is LGHNA and CDR2 is YNFKEQ. The CDR3 consists of 17 residues. V shed 1 base, J shed 8 bases, and the junction held 6 bases outside the gene matches. Worth noting for this clonotype: What it binds is unknown.

Sequencing input: naive T cells sorted from blood. The TCR was taken from a man aged 45-65 years in good health. The chain has TRBV4-2 and TRBJ2-1; TRBD2 aligns across 15 bases. This chain's CDR3 is CASSQGRTSGGGYEQFF. In DNA form, the CDR3 reads TGTGCCAGCAGCCAAGGAAGGACTAGCGGGGGGGGATATGAGCAGTTCTTC.